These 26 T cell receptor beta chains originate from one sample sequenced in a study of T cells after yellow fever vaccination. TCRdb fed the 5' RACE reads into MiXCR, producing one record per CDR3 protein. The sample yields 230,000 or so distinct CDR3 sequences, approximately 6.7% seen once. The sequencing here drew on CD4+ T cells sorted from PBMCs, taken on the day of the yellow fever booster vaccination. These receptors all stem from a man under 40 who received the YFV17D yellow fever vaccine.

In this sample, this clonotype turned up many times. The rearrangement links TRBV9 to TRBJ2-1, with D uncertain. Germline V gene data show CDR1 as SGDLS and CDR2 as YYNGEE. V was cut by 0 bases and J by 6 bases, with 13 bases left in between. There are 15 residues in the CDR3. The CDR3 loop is CASSVAGSTFNEQFF. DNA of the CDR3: TGTGCCAGCAGCGTAGCTGGATCTACTTTCAATGAGCAGTTCTTC.

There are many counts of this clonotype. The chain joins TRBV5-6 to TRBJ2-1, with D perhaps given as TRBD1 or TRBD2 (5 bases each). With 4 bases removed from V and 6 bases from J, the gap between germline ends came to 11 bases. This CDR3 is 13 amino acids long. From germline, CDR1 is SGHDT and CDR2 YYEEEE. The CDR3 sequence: CASSKRGRNEQFF. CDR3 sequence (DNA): TGTGCCAGCAGCAAGAGGGGTCGCAATGAGCAGTTCTTC.

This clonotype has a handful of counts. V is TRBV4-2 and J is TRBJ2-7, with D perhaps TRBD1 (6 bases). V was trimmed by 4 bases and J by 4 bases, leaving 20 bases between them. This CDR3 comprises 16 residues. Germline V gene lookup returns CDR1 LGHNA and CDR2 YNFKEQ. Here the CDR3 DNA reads TGTGCCAGCAGCCGAGAAACTTCAGGGGTCGGATACGAGCAGTACTTC. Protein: CASSRETSGVGYEQYF.

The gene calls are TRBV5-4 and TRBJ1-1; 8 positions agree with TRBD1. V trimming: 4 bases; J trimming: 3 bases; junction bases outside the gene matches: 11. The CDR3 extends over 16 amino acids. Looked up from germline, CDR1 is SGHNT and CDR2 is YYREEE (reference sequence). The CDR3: CASSPIRGPDDTEAFF. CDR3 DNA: TGTGCCAGCAGCCCCATCAGGGGGCCAGATGACACTGAAGCTTTCTTT.

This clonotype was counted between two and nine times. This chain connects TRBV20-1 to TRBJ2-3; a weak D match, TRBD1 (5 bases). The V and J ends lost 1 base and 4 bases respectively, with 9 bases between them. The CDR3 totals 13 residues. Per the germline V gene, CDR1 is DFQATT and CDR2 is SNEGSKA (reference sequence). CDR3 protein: CSARVPRADTQYF. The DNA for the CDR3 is TGCAGTGCTAGAGTACCCAGGGCAGATACGCAGTATTTT.

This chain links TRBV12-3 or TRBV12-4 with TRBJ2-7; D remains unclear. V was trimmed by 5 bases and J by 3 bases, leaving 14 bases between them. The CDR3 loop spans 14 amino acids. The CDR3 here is CASSARRENYEQYF. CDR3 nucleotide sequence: TGTGCCAGCAGTGCACGCAGAGAAAACTACGAGCAGTACTTC.

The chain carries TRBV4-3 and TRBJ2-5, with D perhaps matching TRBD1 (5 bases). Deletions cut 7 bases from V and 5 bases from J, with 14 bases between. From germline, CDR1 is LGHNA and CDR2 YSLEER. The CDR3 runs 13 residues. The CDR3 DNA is TGCGCCAGCACCCTCAGGGTGGGCGAGACCCAGTACTTC. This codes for CASTLRVGETQYF.

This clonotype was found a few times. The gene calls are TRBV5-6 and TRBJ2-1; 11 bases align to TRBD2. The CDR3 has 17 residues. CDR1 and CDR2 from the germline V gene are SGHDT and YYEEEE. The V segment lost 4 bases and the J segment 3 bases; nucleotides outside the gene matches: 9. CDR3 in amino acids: CASSRIAGGKIYNEQFF. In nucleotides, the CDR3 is TGTGCCAGCAGCAGAATAGCGGGAGGGAAAATCTACAATGAGCAGTTCTTC.

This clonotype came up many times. This CDR3 is CASSLDRVNEQYF. DNA for the CDR3: TGCGCCAGCAGCTTGGACAGGGTGAACGAGCAGTACTTC. This chain links TRBV5-1 with TRBJ2-7, with D maybe TRBD1 (6 bases). CDR3 length: 13 residues. V dropped 0 bases and J dropped 5 bases, with 9 bases sitting between them. The germline V gene encodes CDR1 SGHRS and CDR2 YFSETQ. The entire variable domain, with the rest obtained from reference TRBV5-1 and TRBJ2-7, is as follows: KAGVTQTPRYLIKTRGQQVTLSCSPISGHRSVSWYQQTPGQGLQFLFEYFSETQRNKGNFPGRFSGRQFSNSRSEMNVSTLELGDSALYLCASSLDRVNEQYFGPGTRLTVT.

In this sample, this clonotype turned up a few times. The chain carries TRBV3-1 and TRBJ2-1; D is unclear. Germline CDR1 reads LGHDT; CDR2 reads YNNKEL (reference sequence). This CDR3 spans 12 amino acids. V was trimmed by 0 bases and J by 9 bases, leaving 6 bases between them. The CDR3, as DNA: TGTGCCAGCAGCCAAGATAAGGGTGAGCAGTTCTTC. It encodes CASSQDKGEQFF.

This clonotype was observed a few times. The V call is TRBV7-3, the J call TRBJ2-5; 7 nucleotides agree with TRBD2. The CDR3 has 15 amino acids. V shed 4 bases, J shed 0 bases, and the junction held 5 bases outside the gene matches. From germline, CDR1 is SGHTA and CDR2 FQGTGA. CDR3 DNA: TGTGCCAGCAGCTCAATAGCGGGCTACCAAGAGACCCAGTACTTC. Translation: CASSSIAGYQETQYF.

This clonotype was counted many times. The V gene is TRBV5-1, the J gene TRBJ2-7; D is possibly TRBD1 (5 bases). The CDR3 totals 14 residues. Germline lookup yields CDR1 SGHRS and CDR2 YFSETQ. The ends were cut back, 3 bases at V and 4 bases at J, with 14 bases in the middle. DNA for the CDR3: TGCGCCAGCAGCTGGGCGGCAGGGTCATACGAGCAGTACTTC. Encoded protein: CASSWAAGSYEQYF.

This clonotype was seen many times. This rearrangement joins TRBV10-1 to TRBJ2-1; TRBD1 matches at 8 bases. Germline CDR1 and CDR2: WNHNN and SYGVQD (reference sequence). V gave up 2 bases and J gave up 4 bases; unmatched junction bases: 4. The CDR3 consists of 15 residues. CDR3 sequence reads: CASSEAGGPYNEQFF. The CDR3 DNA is TGCGCCAGCAGTGAGGCAGGGGGCCCATACAATGAGCAGTTCTTC.

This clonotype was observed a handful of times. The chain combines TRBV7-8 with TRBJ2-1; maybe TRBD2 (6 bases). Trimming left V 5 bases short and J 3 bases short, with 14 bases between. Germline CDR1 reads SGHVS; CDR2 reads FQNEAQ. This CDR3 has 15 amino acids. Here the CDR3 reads CASSRYGGNYNEQFF. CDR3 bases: TGTGCCAGCAGCCGTTACGGCGGGAACTACAATGAGCAGTTCTTC.

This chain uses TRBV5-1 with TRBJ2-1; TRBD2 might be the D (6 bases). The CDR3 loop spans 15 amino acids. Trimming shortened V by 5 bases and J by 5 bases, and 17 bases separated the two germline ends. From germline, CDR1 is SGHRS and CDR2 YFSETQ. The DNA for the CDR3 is TGCGCCAGCAGAACTGATGGGAGGTGGGACAATGAGCAGTTCTTC. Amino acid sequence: CASRTDGRWDNEQFF. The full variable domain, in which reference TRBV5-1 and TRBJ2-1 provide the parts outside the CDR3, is KAGVTQTPRYLIKTRGQQVTLSCSPISGHRSVSWYQQTPGQGLQFLFEYFSETQRNKGNFPGRFSGRQFSNSRSEMNVSTLELGDSALYLCASRTDGRWDNEQFFGPGTRLTVL.

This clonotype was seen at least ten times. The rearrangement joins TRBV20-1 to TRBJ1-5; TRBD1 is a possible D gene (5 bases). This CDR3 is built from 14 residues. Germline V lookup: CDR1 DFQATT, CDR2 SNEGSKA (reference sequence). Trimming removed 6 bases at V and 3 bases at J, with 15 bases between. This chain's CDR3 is CSADDSFTNQPQHF. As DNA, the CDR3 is TGCAGTGCCGACGACAGTTTTACCAATCAGCCCCAGCATTTT.

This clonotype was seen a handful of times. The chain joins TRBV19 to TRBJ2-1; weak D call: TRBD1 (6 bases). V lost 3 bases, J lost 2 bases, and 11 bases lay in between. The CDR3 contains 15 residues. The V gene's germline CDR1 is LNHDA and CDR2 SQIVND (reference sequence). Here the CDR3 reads CASSIFQGPYNEQFF. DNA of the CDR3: TGTGCCAGTAGTATCTTTCAGGGGCCCTACAATGAGCAGTTCTTC. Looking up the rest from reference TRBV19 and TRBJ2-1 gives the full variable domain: DGGITQSPKYLFRKEGQNVTLSCEQNLNHDAMYWYRQDPGQGLRLIYYSQIVNDFQKGDIAEGYSVSREKKESFPLTVTSAQKNPTAFYLCASSIFQGPYNEQFFGPGTRLTVL.

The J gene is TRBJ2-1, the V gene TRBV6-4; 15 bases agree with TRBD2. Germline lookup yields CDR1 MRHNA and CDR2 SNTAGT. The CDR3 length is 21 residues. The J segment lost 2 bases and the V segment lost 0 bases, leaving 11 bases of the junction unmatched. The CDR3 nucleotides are TGTGCCAGCAGTGACTCGAGGTTGGGACTAGCGGGAGGATTTGCCTACAATGAGCAGTTCTTC. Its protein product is CASSDSRLGLAGGFAYNEQFF.

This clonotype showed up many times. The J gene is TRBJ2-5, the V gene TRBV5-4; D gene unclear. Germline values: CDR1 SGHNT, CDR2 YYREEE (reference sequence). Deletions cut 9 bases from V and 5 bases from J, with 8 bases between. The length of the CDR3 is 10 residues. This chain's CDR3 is CATRYETQYF. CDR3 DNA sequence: TGTGCCACCAGATACGAGACCCAGTACTTC.

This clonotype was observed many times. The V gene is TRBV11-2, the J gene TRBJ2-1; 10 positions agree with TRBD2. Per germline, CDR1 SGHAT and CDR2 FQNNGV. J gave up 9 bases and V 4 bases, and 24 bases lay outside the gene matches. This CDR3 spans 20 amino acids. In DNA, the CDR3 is TGTGCCAGCAGCTCCCTACGGACTAGCGGAGCCTGGGGTGGGTATGGTGAGCAGTTCTTC. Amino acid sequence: CASSSLRTSGAWGGYGEQFF.

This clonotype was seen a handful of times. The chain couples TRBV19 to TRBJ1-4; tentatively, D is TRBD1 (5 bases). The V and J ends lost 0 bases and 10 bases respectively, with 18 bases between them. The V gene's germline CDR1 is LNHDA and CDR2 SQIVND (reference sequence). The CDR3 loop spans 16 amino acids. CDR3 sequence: CASSIEEGREPGKLFF. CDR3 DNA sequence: TGTGCCAGTAGTATAGAAGAGGGCAGGGAACCTGGAAAACTGTTTTTT.

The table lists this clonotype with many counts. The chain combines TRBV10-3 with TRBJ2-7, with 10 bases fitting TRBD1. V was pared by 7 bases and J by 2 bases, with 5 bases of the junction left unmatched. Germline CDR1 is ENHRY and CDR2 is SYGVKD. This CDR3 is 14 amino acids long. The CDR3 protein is CAITPGQGPYEQYF. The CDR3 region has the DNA TGTGCCATCACCCCGGGACAGGGGCCCTACGAGCAGTACTTC.

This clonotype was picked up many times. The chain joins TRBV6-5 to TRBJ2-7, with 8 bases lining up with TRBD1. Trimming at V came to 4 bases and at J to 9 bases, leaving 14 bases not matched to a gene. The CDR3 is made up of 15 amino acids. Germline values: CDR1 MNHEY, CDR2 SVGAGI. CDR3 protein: CASSFDRGNLIGQYF. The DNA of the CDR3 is TGTGCCAGCAGTTTTGACAGGGGTAATCTTATTGGGCAGTACTTC.

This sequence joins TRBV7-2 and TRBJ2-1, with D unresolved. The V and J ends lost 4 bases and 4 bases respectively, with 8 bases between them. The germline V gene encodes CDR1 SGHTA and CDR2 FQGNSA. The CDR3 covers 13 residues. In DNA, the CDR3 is TGTGCCAGCAGCTGGACGGATTACAATGAGCAGTTCTTC. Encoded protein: CASSWTDYNEQFF.

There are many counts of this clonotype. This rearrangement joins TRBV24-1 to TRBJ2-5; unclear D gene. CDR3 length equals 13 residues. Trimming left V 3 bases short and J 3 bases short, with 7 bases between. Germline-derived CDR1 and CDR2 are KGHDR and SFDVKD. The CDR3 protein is CATSDLGEETQYF. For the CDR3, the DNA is TGTGCCACCAGTGATCTTGGGGAAGAGACCCAGTACTTC.

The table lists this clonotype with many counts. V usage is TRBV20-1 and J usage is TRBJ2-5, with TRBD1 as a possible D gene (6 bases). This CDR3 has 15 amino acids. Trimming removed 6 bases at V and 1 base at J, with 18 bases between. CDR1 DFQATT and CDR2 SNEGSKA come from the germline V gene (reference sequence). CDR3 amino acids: CSASTIDRSQETQYF. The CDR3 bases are TGCAGTGCCAGTACTATTGACAGGAGCCAAGAGACCCAGTACTTC.